This TCR beta chain was observed in a study of CD8 T cell repertoires and HIV-1 epitope variants. Study details: Each of Twenty-five Gag and Nef epitope peptides stimulated a separate culture. 1M T cells were kept uncultured as a baseline. Study-wide results and caveats: This assay reports beta chains of antigen-expanded cells, not T cell function.

The assay was immunoSEQ multiplex PCR, and TCRdb's table has in-frame clones only and misses some. The profile shows 80,000 to 95,000 clones, 70% to 75% of them singletons. Comments on this clone: Its matching antigen is unknown.

Trimming cost V 4 bases and J 2 bases, with 11 bases left between them. Germline-derived CDR1 and CDR2 are SEHNR and FQNEAQ (reference sequence). The CDR3 contains 14 residues. The V gene is TRBV7-9, the J gene TRBJ2-5; D perhaps matches TRBD1 (6 bases). This TCR came from a male donor with HIV. Source material: uncultured baseline CD8+ T cells from peripheral blood mononuclear cells (PBMCs). CDR3 sequence: CASSSLGGQETQYF. The CDR3 nucleotides read TGTGCCAGCAGCTCCCTAGGGGGACAAGAGACCCAGTACTTC.